A single sample is the source of the 6 T cell receptor beta chains below, sequenced in a study of OX40 agonist ivuxolimab in advanced cancers. The protocol was immunoSEQ multiplex PCR, while the TCRdb copy is restricted to in-frame clones and leaves out a portion. The table shows approximately 24,000 clones, with more than 70% occurring only once. Sequencing used CD4+ or CD8+ T cells sorted from blood, obtained in a trial of the OX40 agonist ivuxolimab. Receptor source: an adult with an advanced solid tumor such as melanoma, head and neck, liver or kidney cancer.

The chain couples TRBV11-3 to TRBJ2-3; TRBD1 is a possible D gene (6 bases). CDR1 and CDR2 from the germline V gene are SGHNT and YENEEA. The ends were cut back, 5 bases at V and 5 bases at J, with 8 bases in the middle. The CDR3 contains 12 residues. This CDR3 reads CASSPRGDTQYF. In DNA form, the CDR3 reads TGTGCCAGCAGCCCCAGGGGAGATACGCAGTATTTT. Full variable domain (remainder filled in from reference TRBV11-3 and TRBJ2-3): EAGVVQSPRYKIIEKKQPVAFWCNPISGHNTLYWYLQNLGQGPELLIRYENEEAVDDSQLPKDRFSAERLKGVDSTLKIQPAELGDSAVYLCASSPRGDTQYFGPGTRLTVL.

This clone was recorded a few times. This chain links TRBV7-9 with TRBJ2-7, with D perhaps TRBD1 or TRBD2 (5 bases each). Germline CDR1 is SEHNR and CDR2 is FQNEAQ (reference sequence). V lost 2 bases and J lost 0, with 8 bases in between. The CDR3 totals 14 residues. DNA for the CDR3: TGTGCCAGCAGCTTAATGGGGGACTCCTACGAGCAGTACTTC. It translates to CASSLMGDSYEQYF. The whole variable domain, remainder taken from reference TRBV7-9 and TRBJ2-7, is DTGVSQNPRHKITKRGQNVTFRCDPISEHNRLYWYRQTLGQGPEFLTYFQNEAQLEKSRLLSDRFSAERPKGSFSTLEIQRTEQGDSAMYLCASSLMGDSYEQYFGPGTRLTVT.

The CDR3 DNA sequence: TGTGCCAGCAGTCCACTGACAGGTCCTAGCACAGATACGCAGTATTTT. Its protein is CASSPLTGPSTDTQYF. The chain carries TRBV7-3 and TRBJ2-3; D may be TRBD1 (6 bases). V lost 6 bases and J lost 0, with 16 bases in between. Germline-derived CDR1 and CDR2 are SGHTA and FQGTGA. This CDR3 is 16 amino acids long.

The V gene is TRBV19, the J gene TRBJ2-7; 9 positions match TRBD1. Germline lookup yields CDR1 LNHDA and CDR2 SQIVND (reference sequence). CDR3 length: 15 amino acids. Germline trimming cut 3 bases from V and 3 bases from J; bases unmatched to any gene: 6. CDR3 loop: CASSITSTGGYEQYF. The CDR3 DNA is TGTGCCAGTAGTATTACATCGACAGGGGGCTACGAGCAGTACTTC.

The chain couples TRBV27 to TRBJ2-7; D uncertain. The CDR3 loop spans 13 amino acids. V was cut by 4 bases and J by 7 bases, with 14 bases left in between. Per germline, CDR1 MNHEY and CDR2 SMNVEV (reference sequence). CDR3 in DNA: TGTGCCAGCAGTTCCCCTAATGTGAGGGAGCAGTACTTC. The encoded protein is CASSSPNVREQYF.

V gene TRBV5-4 combines with J gene TRBJ2-5; TRBD1 matches at 8 bases. V was clipped by 1 base and J by 2 bases; unmatched bases: 4. Germline V gene data show CDR1 as SGHNT and CDR2 as YYREEE (reference sequence). The CDR3 extends over 15 amino acids. The CDR3 here is CASSLPGQEQETQYF. CDR3 in DNA: TGTGCCAGCAGCTTGCCGGGACAGGAACAAGAGACCCAGTACTTC.